Listed below are T cell receptor beta chains from one sample, sequenced in a study of quantifying T cell responses using KT2 cells. TCRdb itself ran the UMI-ligation and nested PCR reads through MiXCR, one entry per CDR3 protein. The table includes some 50,000 distinct CDR3 sequences, roughly 12% detected once. Sequenced input: PBMCs spiked with cells of the T cell clone KT2. The receptors shown here come from a human donor. Both conserved end residues are part of each CDR3. Each record gives: J gene, V gene, clone size, D gene, CDR3 DNA, CDR3 protein. D genes are given only for firm matches. Not every row has a clone size; where given, it reads once, few, many or a size class.

TRBJ2-1 TRBV12-3/TRBV12-4 many TRBD2 TGTGCCAGCAGCCTTAGCGGGGGGGCCTGGTATGAGCAGTTCTTC CASSLSGGAWYEQFF
TRBJ1-4 TRBV12-3/TRBV12-4 NA NA TGTGCCAGCAGGACGGACGAGGGGGGGGCCGCAACTAATGAAAAACTGTTTTTT CASRTDEGGAATNEKLFF
TRBJ2-4 TRBV13 many TRBD2 TGTGCCAGCAGCAAAGAGAGGAAAACTAGCGGCAAAAACATTCAGTACTTC CASSKERKTSGKNIQYF
TRBJ1-6 TRBV7-8 NA NA TGTGCCAGCAGCGTTGGTGGGGTCTCACCCCTCCACTTT CASSVGGVSPLHF
TRBJ1-6 TRBV12-3/TRBV12-4 few NA TGTGCCAGCAGTCTTGACAGCTCCTATAATTCACCCCTCCACTTT CASSLDSSYNSPLHF
TRBJ2-4 TRBV27 NA NA TGTGCCAGGTTCACAGATCTAGCCAAAAACATTCAGTACTTC CARFTDLAKNIQYF
TRBJ1-6 TRBV7-9 few NA TGTGCCAGCACCCCGGATAATTCACCCCTCCACTTT CASTPDNSPLHF
TRBJ1-2 TRBV7-9 many NA TGTGCCAGCAGCTTAGCAGGTGCCTATGGCTACACCTTC CASSLAGAYGYTF
TRBJ2-1 TRBV25-1 many TRBD2 TGTGCCAGCAAAAGCGGGGCAGGCTACAATGAGCAGTTCTTC CASKSGAGYNEQFF
TRBJ1-1 TRBV5-5 many NA TGTGCCAGCAGCTTGGAGCCGCGGGCATTCACTGAAGCTTTCTTT CASSLEPRAFTEAFF
TRBJ1-4 TRBV2 few NA TGTGCCAGCAGTGAAGTTTCGCCAGGTGGAACTAATGAAAAACTGTTTTTT CASSEVSPGGTNEKLFF
TRBJ2-3 TRBV7-2 NA NA TGTGCCAGCAGCTTACTAGTAGATACGCAGTATTTT CASSLLVDTQYF
TRBJ2-1 TRBV24-1 NA NA TGTGCCACCAGTGATTTGTGGGGCAACAATGAGCAGTTCTTC CATSDLWGNNEQFF
TRBJ2-7 TRBV3-1 many NA TGTGCCAGCAGCCTGGGACGGAACTACGAGCAGTACTTC CASSLGRNYEQYF
TRBJ2-4 TRBV20-1 NA NA TGCAGTGCTAGAGATACGGCAGCCTACAACAAAAACATTCAGTACTTC CSARDTAAYNKNIQYF
TRBJ2-7 TRBV27 NA TRBD1 TGTGCCAGCAGTGCCCCCGGGACAGCTTCATCCTACGAGCAGTACTTC CASSAPGTASSYEQYF
TRBJ2-3 TRBV7-6 few TRBD2 TGTGCCAGCAGCTTGGAGTTAGCGGGAGGTGAAGATACGCAGTATTTT CASSLELAGGEDTQYF
TRBJ2-5 TRBV2 few NA TGTGCCAGCGTCTCGGGAATCCAAGAGACCCAGTACTTC CASVSGIQETQYF
TRBJ1-4 TRBV5-1 few TRBD1 TGCGCCAGCAGCTCGACAGGGGCACCGAATGAAAAACTGTTTTTT CASSSTGAPNEKLFF
TRBJ2-3 TRBV12-3/TRBV12-4 NA TRBD2 TGTGCCAGCAGTCCTCACGGGACTAGCGGGGCAGATACGCAGTATTTT CASSPHGTSGADTQYF
TRBJ2-7 TRBV11-2 NA NA TGTGCCAGCAGCTTTGGAGAAACTCACTACGAGCAGTACTTC CASSFGETHYEQYF
TRBJ2-3 TRBV12-5 few TRBD2 TGTGCTAGTGGTTTGCCTCTAGCGGGAGGGCCTGGGGATACGCAGTATTTT CASGLPLAGGPGDTQYF
TRBJ2-1 TRBV11-1 many TRBD1 TGTGCCAGCAGCTTAGCCGGACAGGGGAAGTATGAGCAGTTCTTC CASSLAGQGKYEQFF
TRBJ2-5 TRBV4-3 many NA TGCGCCAGCAGCCAAGGTCTTTCTGGCCGGGAGACCCAGTACTTC CASSQGLSGRETQYF
TRBJ2-5 TRBV5-1 NA NA TGCGCCAGCAGCTTGGCGACAGGTCAGATGCAAGAGACCCAGTACTTC CASSLATGQMQETQYF
TRBJ2-2 TRBV13 NA NA TGTGCCAGCAGAAAACAGGGAACCGGGGAGCTGTTTTTT CASRKQGTGELFF
TRBJ1-5 TRBV12-3/TRBV12-4 NA NA TGTGCCAGCAGCCACCGGGCCCTCAAGGGTTATCAGCCCCAGCATTTT CASSHRALKGYQPQHF
TRBJ2-2 TRBV6-6 NA NA TGTGCCGCCTCAAGAAGGGTGGGCACCGGGGAGCTGTTTTTT CAASRRVGTGELFF
TRBJ2-7 TRBV6-2/TRBV6-3 many TRBD2 TGTGCCAGCAGTACACCTAGCGGGAGTAGGAACGAGCAGTACTTC CASSTPSGSRNEQYF